Listed below are T cell receptor beta chains from one sample, sequenced in a study of OX40 agonist ivuxolimab in advanced cancers. Libraries were prepared by immunoSEQ multiplex PCR; TCRdb keeps only in-frame clonotypes and omits some of them. The table includes 65,000 to 95,000 clones, around 91% detected once. This specimen was CD4+ or CD8+ T cells sorted from blood, taken in a trial of the OX40 agonist ivuxolimab. These receptors all stem from an adult with an advanced solid tumor such as melanoma, head and neck, liver or kidney cancer. Each CDR3 is given with its conserved first and last residue. D genes are given only for firm matches.

v_call	d_call	j_call	cdr3_aa	cdr3_nt
TRBV5-1	-	TRBJ2-7	CASSLPAVGSYEQYF	TGCGCCAGCAGCTTGCCTGCCGTGGGTTCCTACGAGCAGTACTTC
TRBV19	TRBD1	TRBJ2-5	CASRGTGETQYF	TGTGCCAGTAGGGGGACAGGGGAGACCCAGTACTTC
TRBV11-2	-	TRBJ1-6	CASSLIGTTNAGNSPLHF	TGTGCCAGCAGCTTAATTGGGACAACAAACGCAGGGAATTCACCCCTCCACTTT
TRBV6-6	-	TRBJ2-3	CASSYSRGSTDTQYF	TGTGCCAGCAGTTACAGCCGGGGGAGCACAGATACGCAGTATTTT
TRBV6-6	TRBD1	TRBJ2-7	CASSDGQGVYEQYF	TGTGCCAGCAGTGACGGACAGGGGGTGTACGAGCAGTACTTC
TRBV5-1	-	TRBJ1-4	CASSLMPGGIFRATNEKLFF	TGCGCCAGCAGCTTGATGCCGGGGGGGATCTTCCGCGCGACTAATGAAAAACTGTTTTTT
TRBV5-5	-	TRBJ2-2	CASSLAGAYTGELFF	TGTGCCAGCAGCTTGGCGGGGGCGTACACCGGGGAGCTGTTTTTT
TRBV5-1	-	TRBJ1-2	CASSLAGPAIYGYTF	TGCGCCAGCAGCTTGGCGGGGCCCGCCATCTATGGCTACACCTTC
TRBV7-9	-	TRBJ1-4	CASSLGGSDEKLFF	TGTGCCAGCAGCTTAGGGGGCTCCGACGAAAAACTGTTTTTT
TRBV19	TRBD1	TRBJ1-6	CASSGQGAGNSPLHF	TGTGCCAGTAGCGGGCAGGGGGCAGGTAATTCACCCCTCCACTTT
TRBV7-9	-	TRBJ1-4	CASSLDGRANEKLFF	TGTGCCAGCAGCTTAGACGGCAGGGCGAATGAAAAACTGTTTTTT